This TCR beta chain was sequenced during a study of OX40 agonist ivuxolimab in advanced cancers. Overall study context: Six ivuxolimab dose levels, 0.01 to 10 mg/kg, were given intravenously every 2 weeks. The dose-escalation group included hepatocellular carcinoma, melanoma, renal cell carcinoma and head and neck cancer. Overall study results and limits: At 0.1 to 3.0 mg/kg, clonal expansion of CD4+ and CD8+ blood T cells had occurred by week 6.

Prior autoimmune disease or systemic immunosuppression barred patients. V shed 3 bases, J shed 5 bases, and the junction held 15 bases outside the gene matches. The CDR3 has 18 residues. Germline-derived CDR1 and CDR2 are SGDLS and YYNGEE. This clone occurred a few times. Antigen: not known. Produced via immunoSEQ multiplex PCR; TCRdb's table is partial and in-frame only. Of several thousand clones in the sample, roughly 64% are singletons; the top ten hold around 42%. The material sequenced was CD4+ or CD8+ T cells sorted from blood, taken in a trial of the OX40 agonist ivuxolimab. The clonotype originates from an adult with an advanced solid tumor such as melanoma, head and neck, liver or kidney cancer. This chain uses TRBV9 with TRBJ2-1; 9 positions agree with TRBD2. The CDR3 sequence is CASSDSPLYSGGNNEQFF. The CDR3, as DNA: TGTGCCAGCAGCGATTCCCCTTTATATAGCGGGGGTAACAATGAGCAGTTCTTC.